The 26 T cell receptor beta chains below all came from one sample that was sequenced in a study of shared clonotypes between healthy human individuals. Profiled with immunoSEQ multiplex PCR; TCRdb holds only in-frame clones, not every one. Of about 690,000 clones in the sample, 90% were seen once. The sequenced sample was memory CD8+ T cells from PBMCs. The subset is: CD45RO+ cells pooled with CCR7-negative TemRA cells. These receptors all stem from a man aged 18-30 years in good health. Some clones in this sample may be carry-over from other donors' samples.

CDR3 sequence: CASSVVGAYDEQFF. Here the CDR3 DNA reads TGTGCCAGCAGCGTAGTAGGGGCGTATGATGAGCAGTTCTTC. The rearrangement uses TRBV9 and TRBJ2-1; D may be TRBD1 (5 bases). V shed 0 bases and J shed 8 bases, with 12 bases lying between them. This CDR3 comprises 14 residues. Germline loops: CDR1 SGDLS, CDR2 YYNGEE.

The V and J genes are TRBV11-2 and TRBJ2-1; D unclear. This CDR3 has 15 amino acids. The V end lost 0 bases, the J end lost 1 base, and 7 bases lay between the germline ends. CDR1 is SGHAT, CDR2 FQNNGV, per germline. CDR3: CASSLERVSYNEQFF. CDR3 nucleotide sequence: TGTGCCAGCAGCTTAGAAAGAGTTTCCTACAATGAGCAGTTCTTC.

V is TRBV5-1 and J is TRBJ2-7, with a weak D call TRBD1 (6 bases). Trimming cost V 2 bases and J 4 bases, with 22 bases left between them. Germline V gene lookup returns CDR1 SGHRS and CDR2 YFSETQ. This CDR3 has 17 amino acids. As DNA, the CDR3 is TGCGCCAGCAGCTTTTCGCGACAGGAACGAGACCGGTACGAGCAGTACTTC. It encodes CASSFSRQERDRYEQYF.

The chain carries TRBV28 and TRBJ1-2; tentative D call: TRBD1 (6 bases). Trimming removed 1 base from V and 2 bases from J, with 11 bases in between. The germline V gene has CDR1 MDHEN and CDR2 SYDVKM. This CDR3 contains 15 residues. The CDR3 nucleotides are TGTGCCAGCAGTTTATTAGGACAGTGGAACTATGGCTACACCTTC. Translated: CASSLLGQWNYGYTF.

Written as DNA, the CDR3 is TGTGCCAGCAGCACCCTGCAGACTAGCGGGATCACAGATACGCAGTATTTT. This translates into CASSTLQTSGITDTQYF. The chain is built from TRBV7-2 and TRBJ2-3; 11 nucleotides match TRBD2. This CDR3 is built from 17 residues. Trimming at V came to 5 bases and at J to 2 bases, leaving 9 bases not matched to a gene. The germline V gene encodes CDR1 SGHTA and CDR2 FQGNSA.

The chain has TRBV5-6 and TRBJ2-5; 9 nucleotides match TRBD1. The J call may be in error: the DNA end matches TRBJ2-7 better. The CDR3 loop spans 14 amino acids. Germline V gene data show CDR1 as SGHDT and CDR2 as YYEEEE. CDR3 sequence (DNA): TGTGCCAGCAGCCACGGGACAGGGTTCTACGAGCAGTACTTC. It codes for CASSHGTGFYEQYF.

The chain joins TRBV7-9 to TRBJ1-4; D may be TRBD1 (5 bases). The CDR3 is 16 amino acids. V was cut by 0 bases and J by 2 bases, with 10 bases left in between. CDR1 is SEHNR, CDR2 FQNEAQ, per germline (reference sequence). The CDR3 sequence: CASSLASEGTNEKLFF. The CDR3 DNA reads as TGTGCCAGCAGCTTAGCCTCAGAGGGGACTAATGAAAAACTGTTTTTT.

The chain uses TRBV5-1 and TRBJ1-2; D not resolved. This CDR3 spans 17 amino acids. From germline, CDR1 is SGHRS and CDR2 YFSETQ. V was clipped by 0 bases and J by 4 bases, with 19 bases between them. The DNA for the CDR3 is TGCGCCAGCAGCTTGGCGGGTGCGACTCCTACCGCCTATGGCTACACCTTC. Its translation is CASSLAGATPTAYGYTF.

The V call is TRBV30, the J call TRBJ2-7; D is unclear. CDR3 length: 14 residues. Germline assignment: CDR1 GTSNPN and CDR2 SVGIG (reference sequence). Deletions cut 3 bases from V and 2 bases from J, with 14 bases between. CDR3 nucleotides: TGTGCCTGGAGAGCCGTGGGCTACGCCTACGAGCAGTACTTC. This translates into CAWRAVGYAYEQYF.

The chain joins TRBV7-8 to TRBJ2-2; either TRBD1 or TRBD2 may supply D (5 bases each). The ends were cut back, 4 bases at V and 6 bases at J, with 18 bases in the middle. Looked up from germline, CDR1 is SGHVS and CDR2 is FQNEAQ. The CDR3 covers 16 residues. The CDR3 DNA follows: TGTGCCAGCAGCTCTTGGGGGATTCGCGTGCCCGGGGAGCTGTTTTTT. This codes for CASSSWGIRVPGELFF.

The chain links TRBV9 to TRBJ2-7, with 9 bases fitting TRBD2. There are 15 residues in the CDR3. V trimming: 0 bases; J trimming: 7 bases; junction bases outside the gene matches: 8. Germline lookup yields CDR1 SGDLS and CDR2 YYNGEE. The CDR3 loop reads CASSVGLAGVWEQYF. CDR3 coding DNA: TGTGCCAGCAGCGTAGGTTTAGCGGGGGTGTGGGAGCAGTACTTC.

Remarks on this clone: Distinct nucleotide sequences in the sample also encode this CDR3. The J gene is TRBJ2-2, the V gene TRBV6-4; the D is unclear. Germline V gene data show CDR1 as MRHNA and CDR2 as SNTAGT. This CDR3 has 13 amino acids. V lost 0 bases, J lost 5 bases, and 4 bases lay in between. Here the CDR3 DNA reads TGTGCCAGCAGTGACTCTGGGACCGGGGAGCTGTTTTTT. Translating gives CASSDSGTGELFF.

The chain links TRBV5-1 to TRBJ1-1, with 8 bases lining up with TRBD1. V lost 3 bases and J lost 3; bases outside the gene matches: 7. This CDR3 comprises 15 residues. Germline CDR1 SGHRS, CDR2 YFSETQ. The DNA of the CDR3 is TGCGCCAGCAGCTCCCGGACAGGGTGGGACACTGAAGCTTTCTTT. Translated, it gives CASSSRTGWDTEAFF.

The chain employs TRBV7-9 and TRBJ2-7, with TRBD1 identical over 10 bases. Germline assignment: CDR1 SEHNR and CDR2 FQNEAQ (reference sequence). After removal of 4 bases from V and 4 bases from J, the junction contained 7 bases not matched to a gene. The CDR3 spans 15 residues. CDR3 in DNA: TGTGCCAGCAGCTCCGACAGGGGGCTGGGGTACGAGCAGTACTTC. Its translation is CASSSDRGLGYEQYF.

The rearrangement joins TRBV11-2 to TRBJ1-1; D gene ambiguous. Germline V gene sequence: CDR1 SGHAT, CDR2 FQNNGV. V gave up 2 bases and J gave up 5 bases, with 12 bases separating them. CDR3 length: 14 residues. The CDR3 is CASSLNKGQTEAFF. The CDR3, as DNA: TGTGCCAGCAGCTTAAATAAGGGTCAAACTGAAGCTTTCTTT.

The chain carries TRBV5-5 and TRBJ2-7; 8 bases align to TRBD2. CDR3 length equals 15 residues. The junction had 5 bases not matched to a gene; V was cut back by 0 bases and J by 3 bases. CDR1 is SGHKS and CDR2 is YYEKEE in the germline V gene (reference sequence). DNA of the CDR3: TGTGCCAGCAGCTTGGACCGGGAGGGCCACTACGAGCAGTACTTC. Its protein is CASSLDREGHYEQYF.

The rearrangement uses TRBV5-1 and TRBJ2-2; 7 bases are a match to TRBD1. CDR3 length: 18 residues. Germline lookup yields CDR1 SGHRS and CDR2 YFSETQ. The V gene end was trimmed by 0 bases and the J gene end by 6 bases; junction bases not matched to a gene: 14. CDR3 sequence reads: CASSLENRQGRVPGELFF. Here the CDR3 DNA reads TGCGCCAGCAGCTTGGAAAATCGACAGGGTCGAGTTCCCGGGGAGCTGTTTTTT.

The chain combines TRBV28 with TRBJ1-5; D is possibly TRBD1 (5 bases). CDR3 length: 16 amino acids. Trimming left V 2 bases short and J 4 bases short, with 15 bases between. CDR1 is MDHEN and CDR2 is SYDVKM in the germline V gene. CDR3 sequence (DNA): TGTGCCAGCAGTTTACTCTCCGGGACCGATAATCAGCCCCAGCATTTT. Amino acid sequence: CASSLLSGTDNQPQHF.

The chain combines TRBV5-1 with TRBJ2-7; D remains unclear. Germline CDR1 is SGHRS and CDR2 is YFSETQ. V lost 1 base and J 1 base, leaving 6 bases between the germline ends. The CDR3 is 13 amino acids. The DNA for the CDR3 is TGCGCCAGCAGCTTGATCGAGTCCTACGAGCAGTACTTC. Encoded protein: CASSLIESYEQYF.

The chain uses TRBV19 and TRBJ1-5, with D maybe TRBD1 (5 bases). This CDR3 is 15 amino acids long. V lost 8 bases and J lost 4, with 18 bases in between. Germline V gives CDR1 LNHDA, CDR2 SQIVND (reference sequence). Written as DNA, the CDR3 is TGTGCCAGTGGGGCACTCGGGGTGGGGAATCAGCCCCAGCATTTT. It is translated as CASGALGVGNQPQHF. Combining the CDR3 with reference TRBV19 and TRBJ1-5 gives the whole variable domain DGGITQSPKYLFRKEGQNVTLSCEQNLNHDAMYWYRQDPGQGLRLIYYSQIVNDFQKGDIAEGYSVSREKKESFPLTVTSAQKNPTAFYLCASGALGVGNQPQHFGDGTRLSIL.

The chain employs TRBV29-1 and TRBJ2-3; tentative D call: TRBD2 (5 bases). Germline-derived CDR1 and CDR2 are SQVTM and ANQGSEA. Trimming left V 8 bases short and J 2 bases short, with 11 bases between. The CDR3 runs to 12 residues. This CDR3 reads CSPGTLTDTQYF. The CDR3, as DNA: TGCAGCCCGGGAACCCTCACAGATACGCAGTATTTT.

The rearrangement joins TRBV28 to TRBJ1-2; D gene ambiguous. The V gene lost 1 base and the J gene lost 7 bases, with 10 bases spanning the gap. Germline CDR1 is MDHEN and CDR2 is SYDVKM. This CDR3 has 13 residues. This CDR3 reads CASSLLSGSGYTF. The CDR3 nucleotides read TGTGCCAGCAGTTTATTGAGTGGGTCTGGCTACACCTTC.

The chain has TRBV15 and TRBJ1-1; D is ambiguous. Looked up from germline, CDR1 is LNHNV and CDR2 is YYDKDF (reference sequence). Trimming cost V 1 base and J 8 bases, with 8 bases left between them. This CDR3 contains 12 residues. In nucleotides, the CDR3 is TGTGCCACCAGCAGAGCCGGGGTAGAAGCTTTCTTT. Encoded protein: CATSRAGVEAFF.

This clone was observed once. This chain uses TRBV7-8 with TRBJ2-1; D ambiguous. Germline CDR1 reads SGHVS; CDR2 reads FQNEAQ. The CDR3 has 14 residues. V was trimmed by 3 bases and J by 7 bases, leaving 13 bases between them. CDR3 DNA: TGTGCCAGCAGCTTGTTGTCCATTCCTAATGAGCAGTTCTTC. Its translation is CASSLLSIPNEQFF.

V usage is TRBV13 and J usage is TRBJ1-2; D gene uncertain. The V gene lost 0 bases and the J gene lost 1 base, with 6 bases spanning the gap. Germline CDR1 and CDR2: PRHDT and FYEKMQ (reference sequence). There are 14 residues in the CDR3. The CDR3 spells CASSLGRSNYGYTF. In DNA, the CDR3 is TGTGCCAGCAGCTTAGGACGGAGTAACTATGGCTACACCTTC.

The rearrangement links TRBV15 to TRBJ2-2; D is undetermined. Germline CDR1 is LNHNV and CDR2 is YYDKDF (reference sequence). The CDR3 runs to 13 residues. Trimming pared 6 bases from V and 0 bases from J, leaving 5 bases between. CDR3 sequence reads: CATRASNTGELFF. In DNA, the CDR3 is TGTGCCACCAGGGCATCGAACACCGGGGAGCTGTTTTTT.